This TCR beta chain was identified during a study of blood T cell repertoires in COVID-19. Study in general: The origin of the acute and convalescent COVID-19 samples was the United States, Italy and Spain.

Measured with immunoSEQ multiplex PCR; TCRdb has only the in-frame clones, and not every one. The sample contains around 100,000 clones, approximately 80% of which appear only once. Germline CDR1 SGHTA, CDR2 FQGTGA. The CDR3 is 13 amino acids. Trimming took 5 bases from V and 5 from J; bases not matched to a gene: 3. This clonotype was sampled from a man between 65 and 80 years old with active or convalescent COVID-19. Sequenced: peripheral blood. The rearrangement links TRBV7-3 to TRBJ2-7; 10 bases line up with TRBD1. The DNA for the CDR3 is TGTGCCAGCAGCCGGACAGGGGGAAACGAGCAGTACTTC. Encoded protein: CASSRTGGNEQYF. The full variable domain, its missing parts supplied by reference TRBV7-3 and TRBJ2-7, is GAGVSQTPSNKVTEKGKYVELRCDPISGHTALYWYRQSLGQGPEFLIYFQGTGAADDSGLPNDRFFAVRPEGSVSTLKIQRTERGDSAVYLCASSRTGGNEQYFGPGTRLTVT.